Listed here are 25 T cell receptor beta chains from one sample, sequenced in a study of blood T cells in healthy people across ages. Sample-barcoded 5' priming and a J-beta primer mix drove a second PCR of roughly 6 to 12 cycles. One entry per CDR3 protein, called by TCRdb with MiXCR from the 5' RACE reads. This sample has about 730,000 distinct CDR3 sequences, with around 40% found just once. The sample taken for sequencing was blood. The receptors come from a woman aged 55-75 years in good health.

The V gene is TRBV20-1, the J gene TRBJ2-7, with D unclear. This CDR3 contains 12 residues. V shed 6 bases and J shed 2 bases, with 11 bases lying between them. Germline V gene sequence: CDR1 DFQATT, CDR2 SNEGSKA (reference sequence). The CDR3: CSAVLLTYEQYF. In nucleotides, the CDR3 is TGCAGTGCCGTGTTATTGACCTACGAGCAGTACTTC.

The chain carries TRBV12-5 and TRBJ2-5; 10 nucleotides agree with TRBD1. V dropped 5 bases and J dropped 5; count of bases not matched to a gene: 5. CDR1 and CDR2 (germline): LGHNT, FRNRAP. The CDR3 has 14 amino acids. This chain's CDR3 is CASGPGQGRETQYF. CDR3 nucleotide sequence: TGTGCTAGTGGTCCGGGACAGGGGCGGGAGACCCAGTACTTC.

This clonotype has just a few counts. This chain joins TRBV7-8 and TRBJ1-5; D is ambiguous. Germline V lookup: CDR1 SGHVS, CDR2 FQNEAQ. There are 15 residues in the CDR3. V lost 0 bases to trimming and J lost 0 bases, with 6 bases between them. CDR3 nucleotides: TGTGCCAGCAGCTTAGCTGTGAATAGCAATCAGCCCCAGCATTTT. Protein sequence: CASSLAVNSNQPQHF. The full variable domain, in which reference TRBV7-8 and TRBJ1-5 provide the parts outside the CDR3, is GAGVSQSPRYKVAKRGQDVALRCDPISGHVSLFWYQQALGQGPEFLTYFQNEAQLDKSGLPSDRFFAERPEGSVSTLKIQRTQQEDSAVYLCASSLAVNSNQPQHFGDGTRLSIL.

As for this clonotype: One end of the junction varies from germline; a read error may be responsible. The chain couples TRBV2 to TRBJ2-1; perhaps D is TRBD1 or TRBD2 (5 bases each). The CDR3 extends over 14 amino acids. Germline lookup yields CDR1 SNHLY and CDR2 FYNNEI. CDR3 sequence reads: CASRKGSSYNERFF. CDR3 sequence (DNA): TGTGCCAGCCGAAAGGGGAGCTCCTACAATGAGCGGTTCTTC.

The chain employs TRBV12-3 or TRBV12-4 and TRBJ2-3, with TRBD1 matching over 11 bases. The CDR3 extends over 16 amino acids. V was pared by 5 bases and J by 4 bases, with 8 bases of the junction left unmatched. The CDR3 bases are TGTGCCAGCAGTATCGGGACAGGGGGGACGCCAGATACGCAGTATTTT. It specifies CASSIGTGGTPDTQYF.

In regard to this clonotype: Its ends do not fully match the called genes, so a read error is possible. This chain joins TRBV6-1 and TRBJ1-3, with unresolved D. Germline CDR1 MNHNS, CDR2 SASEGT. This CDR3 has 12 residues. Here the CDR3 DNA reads TGTGCCAGCAATGAAGGAAAGTTTGCCATATATTTT. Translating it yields CASNEGKFAIYF.

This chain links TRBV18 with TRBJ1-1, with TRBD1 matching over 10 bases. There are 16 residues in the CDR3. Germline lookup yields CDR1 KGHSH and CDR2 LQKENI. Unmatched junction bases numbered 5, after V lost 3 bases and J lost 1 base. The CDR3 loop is CASSPSRTGGNTEAFF. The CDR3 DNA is TGTGCCAGCTCACCTTCTCGGACAGGGGGGAACACTGAAGCTTTCTTT.

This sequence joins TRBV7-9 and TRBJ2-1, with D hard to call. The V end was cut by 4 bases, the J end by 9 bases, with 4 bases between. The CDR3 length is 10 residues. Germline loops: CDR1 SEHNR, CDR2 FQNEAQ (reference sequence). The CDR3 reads CASSSLEQFF. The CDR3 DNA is TGTGCCAGCAGCTCCCTTGAGCAGTTCTTC.

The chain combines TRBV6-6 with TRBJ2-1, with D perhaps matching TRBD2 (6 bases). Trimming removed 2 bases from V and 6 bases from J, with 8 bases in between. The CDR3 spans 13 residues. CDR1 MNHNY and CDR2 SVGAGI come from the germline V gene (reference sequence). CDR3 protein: CASSYREINEQFF. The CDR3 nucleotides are TGTGCCAGCAGTTACCGGGAGATCAATGAGCAGTTCTTC.

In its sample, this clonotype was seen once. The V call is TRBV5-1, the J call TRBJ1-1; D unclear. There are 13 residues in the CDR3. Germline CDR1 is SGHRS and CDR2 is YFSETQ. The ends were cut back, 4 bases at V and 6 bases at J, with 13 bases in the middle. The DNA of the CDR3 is TGCGCCAGCAGCCTTCCGGTTGGTGCTGAAGCTTTCTTT. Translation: CASSLPVGAEAFF.

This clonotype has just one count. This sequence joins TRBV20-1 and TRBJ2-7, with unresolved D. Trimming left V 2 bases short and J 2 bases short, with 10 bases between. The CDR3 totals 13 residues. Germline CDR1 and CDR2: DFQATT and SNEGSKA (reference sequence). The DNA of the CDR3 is TGCAGTGCTAGATATTCTCAGACCTACGAGCAGTACTTC. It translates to CSARYSQTYEQYF.

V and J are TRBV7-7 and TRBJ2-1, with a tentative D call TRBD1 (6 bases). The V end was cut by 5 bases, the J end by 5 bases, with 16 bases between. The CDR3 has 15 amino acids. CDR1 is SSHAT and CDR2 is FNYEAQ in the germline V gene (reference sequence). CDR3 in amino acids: CASSPGRGIDNEQFF. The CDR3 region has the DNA TGTGCCAGCAGCCCAGGCAGGGGAATTGACAATGAGCAGTTCTTC.

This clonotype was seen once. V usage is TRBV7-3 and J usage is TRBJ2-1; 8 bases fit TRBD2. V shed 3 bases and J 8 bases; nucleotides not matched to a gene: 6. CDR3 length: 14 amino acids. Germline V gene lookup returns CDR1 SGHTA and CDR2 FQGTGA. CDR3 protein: CASSFGLAYDEQFF. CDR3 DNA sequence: TGTGCCAGCAGCTTCGGACTAGCATACGATGAGCAGTTCTTC.

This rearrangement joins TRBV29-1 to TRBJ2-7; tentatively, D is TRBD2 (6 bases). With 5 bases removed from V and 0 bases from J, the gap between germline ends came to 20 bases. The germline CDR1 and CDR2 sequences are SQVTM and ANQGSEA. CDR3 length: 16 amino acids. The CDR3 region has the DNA TGCAGCGTTCAAGGGGAGGAGCGGACGAACTCCTACGAGCAGTACTTC. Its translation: CSVQGEERTNSYEQYF.

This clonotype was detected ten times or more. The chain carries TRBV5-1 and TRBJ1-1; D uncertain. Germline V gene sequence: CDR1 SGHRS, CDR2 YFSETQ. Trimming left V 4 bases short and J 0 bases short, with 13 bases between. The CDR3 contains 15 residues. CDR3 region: CASSEMGGVNTEAFF. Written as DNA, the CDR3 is TGCGCCAGCAGCGAAATGGGCGGGGTGAACACTGAAGCTTTCTTT. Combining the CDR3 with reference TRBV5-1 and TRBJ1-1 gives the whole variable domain KAGVTQTPRYLIKTRGQQVTLSCSPISGHRSVSWYQQTPGQGLQFLFEYFSETQRNKGNFPGRFSGRQFSNSRSEMNVSTLELGDSALYLCASSEMGGVNTEAFFGQGTRLTVV.

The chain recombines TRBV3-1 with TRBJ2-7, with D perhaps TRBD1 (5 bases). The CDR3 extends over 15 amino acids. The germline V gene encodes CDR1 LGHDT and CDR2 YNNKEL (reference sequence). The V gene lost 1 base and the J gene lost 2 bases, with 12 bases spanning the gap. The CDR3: CASSQGYDSTYEQYF. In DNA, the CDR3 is TGTGCCAGCAGCCAAGGATACGACAGTACCTACGAGCAGTACTTC.

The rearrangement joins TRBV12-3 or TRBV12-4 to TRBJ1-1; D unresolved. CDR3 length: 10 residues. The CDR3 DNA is TGTGACCCCCGACCCACTGAAGCTTTCTTT. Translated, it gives CDPRPTEAFF.

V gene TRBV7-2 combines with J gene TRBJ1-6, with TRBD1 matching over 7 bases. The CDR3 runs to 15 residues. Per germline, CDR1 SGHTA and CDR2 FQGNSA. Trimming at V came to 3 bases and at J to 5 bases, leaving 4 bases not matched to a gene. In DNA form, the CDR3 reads TGTGCCAGCAGCTTTGGGGACAGAGATAATTCACCCCTCCACTTT. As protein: CASSFGDRDNSPLHF.

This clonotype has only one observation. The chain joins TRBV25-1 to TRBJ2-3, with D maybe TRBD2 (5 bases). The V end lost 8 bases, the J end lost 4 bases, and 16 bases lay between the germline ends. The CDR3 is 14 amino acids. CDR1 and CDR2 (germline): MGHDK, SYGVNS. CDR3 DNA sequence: TGTGCCAGCCGCGGGCCCCATGGCCCAGATACGCAGTATTTT. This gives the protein CASRGPHGPDTQYF.

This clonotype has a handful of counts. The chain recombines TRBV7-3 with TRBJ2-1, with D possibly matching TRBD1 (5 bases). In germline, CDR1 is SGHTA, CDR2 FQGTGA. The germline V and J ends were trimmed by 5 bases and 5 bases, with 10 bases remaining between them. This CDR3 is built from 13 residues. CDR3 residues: CASSPDTNNEQFF. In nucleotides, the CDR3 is TGTGCCAGCAGCCCGGACACGAACAATGAGCAGTTCTTC. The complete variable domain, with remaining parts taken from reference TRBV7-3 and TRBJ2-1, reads GAGVSQTPSNKVTEKGKYVELRCDPISGHTALYWYRQSLGQGPEFLIYFQGTGAADDSGLPNDRFFAVRPEGSVSTLKIQRTERGDSAVYLCASSPDTNNEQFFGPGTRLTVL.

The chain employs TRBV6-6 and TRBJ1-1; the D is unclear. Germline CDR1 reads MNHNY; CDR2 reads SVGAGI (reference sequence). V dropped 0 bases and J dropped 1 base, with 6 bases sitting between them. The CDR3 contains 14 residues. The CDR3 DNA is TGTGCCAGCAGTTACTCGGCAGGGAACACTGAAGCTTTCTTT. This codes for CASSYSAGNTEAFF.

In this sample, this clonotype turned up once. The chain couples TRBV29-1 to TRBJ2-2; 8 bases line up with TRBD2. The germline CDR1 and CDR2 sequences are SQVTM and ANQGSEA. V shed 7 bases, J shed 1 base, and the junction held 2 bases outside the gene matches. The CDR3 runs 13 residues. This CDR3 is CSAGGLNTGELFF. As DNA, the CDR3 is TGCAGCGCGGGGGGGTTGAACACCGGGGAGCTGTTTTTT.

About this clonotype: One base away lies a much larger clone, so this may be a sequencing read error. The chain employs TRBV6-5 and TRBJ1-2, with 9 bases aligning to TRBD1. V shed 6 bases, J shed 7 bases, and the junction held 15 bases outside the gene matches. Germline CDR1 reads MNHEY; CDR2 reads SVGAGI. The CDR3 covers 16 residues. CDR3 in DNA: TGTGCCAGCAGCCGCCTGGAGGGACAGGGTTGGGGTGGCTACACCTTC. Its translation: CASSRLEGQGWGGYTF.

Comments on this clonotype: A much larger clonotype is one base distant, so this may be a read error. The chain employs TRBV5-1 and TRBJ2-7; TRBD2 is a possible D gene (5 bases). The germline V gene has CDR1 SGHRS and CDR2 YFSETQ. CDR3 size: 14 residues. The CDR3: CVSSFSGSSYEQYF. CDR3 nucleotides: TGCGTCAGCAGCTTTTCGGGGTCCTCCTACGAGCAGTACTTC.

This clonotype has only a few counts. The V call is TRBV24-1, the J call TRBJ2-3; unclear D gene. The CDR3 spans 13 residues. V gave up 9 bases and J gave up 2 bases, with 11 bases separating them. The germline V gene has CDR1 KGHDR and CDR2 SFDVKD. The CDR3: CATAGSATDTQYF. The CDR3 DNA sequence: TGTGCCACCGCAGGATCGGCCACAGATACGCAGTATTTT.